The 17 T cell receptor beta chains given below trace back to one sample, sequenced in a study of blood T cell repertoires in COVID-19. Profiling relied on immunoSEQ multiplex PCR, and the TCRdb table lists in-frame clones only, not all of them. The sample holds some 69,000 clones, roughly nine tenths seen once. Material for sequencing was peripheral blood. The origin of the receptors is a man aged 55-75 years with acute or convalescent COVID-19.

This clone is a singleton in its sample. The rearrangement joins TRBV24-1 to TRBJ2-2, with TRBD1 matching over 9 bases. Losses at the gene ends were 4 bases for V and 1 base for J; bases not matched to a gene: 6. The CDR3 loop spans 17 amino acids. The germline CDR1 and CDR2 sequences are KGHDR and SFDVKD. CDR3 region: CATSDLTGGLNTGELFF. The CDR3 nucleotides are TGTGCCACCAGTGACCTTACAGGGGGCTTGAACACCGGGGAGCTGTTTTTT.

V usage is TRBV18 and J usage is TRBJ2-7; possibly TRBD2 for D (6 bases). V gave up 6 bases and J gave up 0 bases, with 9 bases separating them. The length of the CDR3 is 13 residues. CDR1 KGHSH and CDR2 LQKENI come from the germline V gene. CDR3 in DNA: TGTGCCAGCTCTCCCGGGGGCTCCTACGAGCAGTACTTC. Translation: CASSPGGSYEQYF.

There are a few counts of this clone. The chain carries TRBV11-2 and TRBJ1-6; D gene uncertain. The CDR3 covers 15 residues. CDR1 is SGHAT and CDR2 is FQNNGV in the germline V gene. Trimming took 5 bases from V and 7 from J, leaving 15 bases between them. Here the CDR3 DNA reads TGTGCCAGCAGCCTATCAGGCACGGGGAATTCACCCCTCCACTTT. Protein sequence: CASSLSGTGNSPLHF.

This chain joins TRBV6-6 and TRBJ1-2, with unresolved D. The germline V gene encodes CDR1 MNHNY and CDR2 SVGAGI (reference sequence). The CDR3 has 15 residues. The ends were cut back, 2 bases at V and 4 bases at J, with 14 bases in the middle. This CDR3 is CASSYGQPLTYGYTF. In nucleotides, the CDR3 is TGTGCCAGCAGTTACGGGCAGCCGCTAACCTATGGCTACACCTTC.

This clone was observed a handful of times. The chain has TRBV2 and TRBJ2-5; D is possibly TRBD1 (7 bases). Germline V CDR1 and CDR2: SNHLY, FYNNEI. The CDR3 loop spans 14 amino acids. Trimming pared 1 base from V and 4 bases from J, leaving 10 bases between. DNA for the CDR3: TGTGCCAGCAGTGAAGGGCAGGGGGGAGAGACCCAGTACTTC. Its translation is CASSEGQGGETQYF. Variable domain in full (rest from reference TRBV2 and TRBJ2-5): EPEVTQTPSHQVTQMGQEVILRCVPISNHLYFYWYRQILGQKVEFLVSFYNNEISEKSEIFDDQFSVERPDGSNFTLKIRSTKLEDSAMYFCASSEGQGGETQYFGPGTRLLVL.

This sequence joins TRBV2 and TRBJ2-7; D uncertain. Germline assignment: CDR1 SNHLY and CDR2 FYNNEI. The germline V and J ends were trimmed by 8 bases and 2 bases, with 7 bases remaining between them. This CDR3 region has 11 residues. CDR3 amino acids: CASRQTYEQYF. In DNA, the CDR3 is TGTGCCAGCCGCCAGACCTACGAGCAGTACTTC.

The chain has TRBV24-1 and TRBJ2-2; 10 nucleotides align to TRBD1. The CDR3 length is 16 residues. V lost 3 bases and J lost 8; bases outside the gene matches: 8. The germline V gene encodes CDR1 KGHDR and CDR2 SFDVKD. Here the CDR3 reads CATSDPGQGDVGELFF. CDR3 sequence (DNA): TGTGCCACCAGTGATCCAGGACAGGGGGATGTAGGGGAGCTGTTTTTT.

V is TRBV7-2 and J is TRBJ1-2, with a weak D call TRBD1 (5 bases). V was trimmed by 6 bases and J by 8 bases, leaving 16 bases between them. The germline V gene has CDR1 SGHTA and CDR2 FQGNSA. The CDR3 is 13 residues long. This chain's CDR3 is CASRRPGVGGYTF. In DNA form, the CDR3 reads TGTGCCAGCAGGAGGCCGGGGGTGGGAGGCTACACCTTC.

The rearrangement uses TRBV5-1 and TRBJ2-6; 7 bases fit TRBD1. The germline gives CDR1 SGHRS, CDR2 YFSETQ. There are 16 residues in the CDR3. V was clipped by 4 bases and J by 0 bases; unmatched bases: 4. As DNA, the CDR3 is TGCGCCAGCAGCCCGGGACAGCTCTCTGGGGCCAACGTCCTGACTTTC. Translated, it gives CASSPGQLSGANVLTF.

J is TRBJ2-3 and V is TRBV27; tentatively, D is TRBD1 (6 bases). Germline lookup yields CDR1 MNHEY and CDR2 SMNVEV (reference sequence). The CDR3 loop spans 12 amino acids. The V and J ends lost 9 bases and 3 bases respectively, with 10 bases between them. The CDR3 DNA follows: TGTGCCAGTCAGGGGACGACAGATACGCAGTATTTT. Translation: CASQGTTDTQYF.

This clone came up a few times. V and J are TRBV7-2 and TRBJ2-7, with D tentatively TRBD1 (7 bases). The germline V gene has CDR1 SGHTA and CDR2 FQGNSA. CDR3 length equals 14 residues. Trimming shortened V by 5 bases and J by 0 bases, and 11 bases separated the two germline ends. DNA for the CDR3: TGTGCCAGCAGCACCAGGGGGGTCTCCTACGAGCAGTACTTC. Its translation: CASSTRGVSYEQYF.

V gene TRBV6-5 combines with J gene TRBJ1-4, with D possibly matching TRBD1 (5 bases). Germline assignment: CDR1 MNHEY and CDR2 SVGAGI. This CDR3 region has 15 residues. V lost 4 bases and J 4 bases, leaving 13 bases between the germline ends. The CDR3 region is CASSWTDMINEKLFF. The CDR3 region has the DNA TGTGCCAGCAGTTGGACGGACATGATTAATGAAAAACTGTTTTTT.

This clone was counted a few times. V is TRBV18 and J is TRBJ2-7; D might be TRBD2 (7 bases). Trimming removed 3 bases at V and 4 bases at J, with 13 bases between. CDR1 KGHSH and CDR2 LQKENI come from the germline V gene. The CDR3 is 14 amino acids. The CDR3 is CASSPHAGAYEQYF. CDR3 bases: TGTGCCAGCTCACCCCACGCGGGGGCATACGAGCAGTACTTC.

The chain has TRBV2 and TRBJ2-1; a weak D match, TRBD1 (6 bases). The germline CDR1 and CDR2 sequences are SNHLY and FYNNEI. V was clipped by 6 bases and J by 6 bases, with 15 bases between them. There are 14 residues in the CDR3. CDR3 region: CASRADVGGNEQFF. CDR3 nucleotides: TGTGCCAGCAGAGCCGACGTAGGGGGCAATGAGCAGTTCTTC. The full variable domain, in which reference TRBV2 and TRBJ2-1 provide the parts outside the CDR3, is EPEVTQTPSHQVTQMGQEVILRCVPISNHLYFYWYRQILGQKVEFLVSFYNNEISEKSEIFDDQFSVERPDGSNFTLKIRSTKLEDSAMYFCASRADVGGNEQFFGPGTRLTVL.

The rearrangement uses TRBV27 and TRBJ2-2, with D perhaps matching TRBD1 (6 bases). The CDR3 runs to 16 residues. Germline CDR1 reads MNHEY; CDR2 reads SMNVEV (reference sequence). V lost 6 bases and J lost 0, with 14 bases in between. In nucleotides, the CDR3 is TGTGCCAGCAGCTTCGCCGGGACATCGAACACCGGGGAGCTGTTTTTT. It is translated as CASSFAGTSNTGELFF.

The V and J genes are TRBV3-1 (or the pseudogene TRBV3-2) and TRBJ1-2, with D tentatively TRBD1 (6 bases). Trimming took off 1 base at V and 4 bases at J, with 13 bases between the two ends. This CDR3 comprises 15 residues. From germline, CDR1 is LGHDT and CDR2 YNNKEL (reference sequence). CDR3 region: CASSQATGRGYGYTF. The CDR3 bases are TGTGCCAGCAGCCAAGCGACAGGACGCGGCTATGGCTACACCTTC.

This chain connects TRBV2 to TRBJ1-4; TRBD1 is a possible D gene (5 bases). Trimming left V 7 bases short and J 8 bases short, with 17 bases between. CDR1 SNHLY and CDR2 FYNNEI come from the germline V gene. This CDR3 is built from 14 residues. Here the CDR3 reads CASMRTNHDEKLFF. The CDR3 region has the DNA TGTGCCAGCATGCGGACAAACCATGACGAAAAACTGTTTTTT.